One sample yielded the 27 T cell receptor beta chains listed below, sequenced in a study of cytomegalovirus exposure and HLA in healthy donors. Generated by immunoSEQ multiplex PCR, the TCRdb table keeps only in-frame clones and is missing some. The table has hundreds of thousands of clones, 75% to 90% seen once; the top ten hold over 11%. The material sequenced was PBMCs. The receptor source for this set is a woman in her twenties or thirties in good health and CMV-seropositive.

The V and J genes are TRBV27 and TRBJ2-2; perhaps TRBD2 as D (5 bases). With 3 bases removed from V and 4 bases from J, the gap between germline ends came to 12 bases. From germline, CDR1 is MNHEY and CDR2 SMNVEV (reference sequence). The CDR3 contains 15 residues. The DNA for the CDR3 is TGTGCCAGCAGTTTGGAGGCAGTGTTCACCGGGGAGCTGTTTTTT. This sequence encodes CASSLEAVFTGELFF.

The rearrangement uses TRBV2 and TRBJ1-2; TRBD1 matches 12 bases. The ends lost 7 bases at V and 3 bases at J; junction bases unmatched: 12. The CDR3 consists of 17 residues. Germline-derived CDR1 and CDR2 are SNHLY and FYNNEI. In nucleotides, the CDR3 is TGTGCCAGCACCCCAAAGGGACAGGGGGCGCTTTACTATGGCTACACCTTC. Translated: CASTPKGQGALYYGYTF.

The chain employs TRBV6-1 and TRBJ1-2; D gene unclear. Germline CDR1 MNHNS, CDR2 SASEGT. This CDR3 spans 13 amino acids. Trimming shortened V by 5 bases and J by 3 bases, and 10 bases separated the two germline ends. The CDR3 nucleotides are TGTGCCAGCAGTACATTTCTTGACTATGGCTACACCTTC. Its translation is CASSTFLDYGYTF.

The rearrangement links TRBV15 to TRBJ2-5; 7 bases map to TRBD1. Germline CDR1 LNHNV, CDR2 YYDKDF (reference sequence). This CDR3 has 14 amino acids. Losses at the gene ends were 5 bases for V and 6 bases for J; bases not matched to a gene: 9. The CDR3 is CATSGTGAFKTQYF. As DNA, the CDR3 is TGTGCCACCAGCGGTACAGGGGCCTTCAAGACCCAGTACTTC. The full variable domain, completed using reference TRBV15 and TRBJ2-5, is DAMVIQNPRYQVTQFGKPVTLSCSQTLNHNVMYWYQQKSSQAPKLLFHYYDKDFNNEADTPDNFQSRRPNTSFCFLDIRSPGLGDTAMYLCATSGTGAFKTQYFGPGTRLLVL.

This chain joins TRBV27 and TRBJ2-3, with 8 bases that match TRBD2. Germline V gene sequence: CDR1 MNHEY, CDR2 SMNVEV (reference sequence). The trim removed 8 bases at V and 4 bases at J, leaving 11 bases unmatched. The CDR3 is 15 residues long. CDR3 protein: CASLPGLGEPDTQYF. The CDR3 coding sequence is TGTGCCAGCCTACCGGGACTAGGGGAGCCAGATACGCAGTATTTT.

This chain connects TRBV27 to TRBJ2-1, with D uncertain. There are 12 residues in the CDR3. The germline gives CDR1 MNHEY, CDR2 SMNVEV (reference sequence). V was pared by 5 bases and J by 6 bases, with 8 bases between. CDR3 in DNA: TGTGCCAGCAGTCCACAGAGCAATGAGCAGTTCTTC. It translates to CASSPQSNEQFF.

The table lists this clone with a few counts. The chain joins TRBV2 to TRBJ1-5, with D possibly matching TRBD1 (6 bases). V was cut by 4 bases and J by 0 bases, with 10 bases left in between. This CDR3 is built from 15 residues. Germline lookup yields CDR1 SNHLY and CDR2 FYNNEI. The CDR3 sequence: CASSGQVHSNQPQHF. The CDR3 coding sequence is TGTGCCAGCAGTGGACAGGTCCATAGCAATCAGCCCCAGCATTTT.

The rearrangement joins TRBV27 to TRBJ2-5; 11 bases are shared with TRBD1. V lost 6 bases, J lost 5 bases, and 11 bases stayed unmatched. This CDR3 region has 16 residues. CDR1 and CDR2 from the germline V gene are MNHEY and SMNVEV (reference sequence). This CDR3 is CASRRKGQGVTETQYF. As DNA, the CDR3 is TGTGCCAGCAGGAGGAAGGGACAGGGGGTAACGGAGACCCAGTACTTC.

The genes are TRBV5-6 and TRBJ1-2; no reliable D call. There are 12 residues in the CDR3. Deletions cut 0 bases from V and 13 bases from J, with 13 bases between. CDR1 and CDR2 from the germline V gene are SGHDT and YYEEEE. In nucleotides, the CDR3 is TGTGCCAGCAGCTTGGTAGGGAACCTCGGCACCTTC. It specifies CASSLVGNLGTF. Full variable domain (outside the CDR3, taken from reference TRBV5-6 and TRBJ1-2): DAGVTQSPTHLIKTRGQQVTLRCSPKSGHDTVSWYQQALGQGPQFIFQYYEEEERQRGNFPDRFSGHQFPNYSSELNVNALLLGDSALYLCASSLVGNLGTFGSGTRLTVV.

V and J are TRBV25-1 and TRBJ2-5; a weak D match, TRBD1 (6 bases). The germline gives CDR1 MGHDK, CDR2 SYGVNS. Trimming left V 9 bases short and J 5 bases short, with 16 bases between. CDR3 length: 13 amino acids. The CDR3 sequence is CASRDKMWETQYF. DNA of the CDR3: TGTGCCAGTCGGGACAAGATGTGGGAGACCCAGTACTTC.

The chain is built from TRBV11-2 and TRBJ2-7, with TRBD2 matching over 11 bases. J lost 3 bases, V lost 0 bases, and 10 bases had no gene match. This CDR3 is built from 18 residues. Germline CDR1 is SGHAT and CDR2 is FQNNGV. CDR3 residues: CASSLDTPETSGNYEQYF. The CDR3 coding sequence is TGTGCCAGCAGCTTAGATACACCGGAGACTAGCGGGAACTACGAGCAGTACTTC.

This clone came up once. The chain joins TRBV6-1 to TRBJ1-3, with D hard to call. Trimming took off 3 bases at V and 0 bases at J, with 9 bases between the two ends. This CDR3 is 15 amino acids long. CDR1 is MNHNS and CDR2 is SASEGT in the germline V gene. The CDR3 coding sequence is TGTGCCAGCAGTGAGTGGGAAGACTCTGGAAACACCATATATTTT. Its translation: CASSEWEDSGNTIYF.

This chain joins TRBV11-2 and TRBJ2-7, with 7 bases identical to TRBD1. The CDR3 consists of 15 residues. V dropped 5 bases and J dropped 1; count of bases not matched to a gene: 8. Germline loops: CDR1 SGHAT, CDR2 FQNNGV. The CDR3 DNA sequence: TGTGCCAGCAGCCTGACAGGGATATCTTCCTACGAGCAGTACTTC. Its protein is CASSLTGISSYEQYF. The full variable domain, with the rest looked up from reference TRBV11-2 and TRBJ2-7, is EAGVAQSPRYKIIEKRQSVAFWCNPISGHATLYWYQQILGQGPKLLIQFQNNGVVDDSQLPKDRFSAERLKGVDSTLKIQPAKLEDSAVYLCASSLTGISSYEQYFGPGTRLTVT.

The chain employs TRBV6-5 and TRBJ1-5, with D possibly being TRBD1 (5 bases). Germline V gives CDR1 MNHEY, CDR2 SVGAGI. The V gene lost 6 bases and the J gene lost 3 bases, with 9 bases spanning the gap. CDR3 size: 13 residues. As DNA, the CDR3 is TGTGCCAGCAGCCAGGACATCAATCAGCCCCAGCATTTT. Its translation: CASSQDINQPQHF.

This clone was detected a few times. The chain links TRBV6-1 to TRBJ1-5; D is uncertain. The germline V and J ends were trimmed by 3 bases and 7 bases, with 13 bases remaining between them. Germline values: CDR1 MNHNS, CDR2 SASEGT. This CDR3 comprises 14 residues. The CDR3 reads CASSDTKTVQPQHF. CDR3 bases: TGTGCCAGCAGTGACACCAAAACGGTCCAGCCCCAGCATTTT.

The chain links TRBV6-5 to TRBJ2-1, with D maybe TRBD2 (5 bases). The CDR3 length is 13 residues. Germline CDR1 MNHEY, CDR2 SVGAGI. The V end was cut by 5 bases, the J end by 5 bases, with 10 bases between. CDR3 loop: CASSNTRDNEQFF. CDR3 in DNA: TGTGCCAGCAGTAACACTAGGGACAATGAGCAGTTCTTC.

This chain joins TRBV6-1 and TRBJ1-4; D ambiguous. Germline V gives CDR1 MNHNS, CDR2 SASEGT. Trimming took off 4 bases at V and 12 bases at J, with 12 bases between the two ends. The CDR3 loop spans 12 amino acids. The CDR3 region has the DNA TGTGCCAGCAGTGGGGCCAGGCGAGAACTGTTTTTT. It is translated as CASSGARRELFF.

In this sample, this clone turned up once. V usage is TRBV27 and J usage is TRBJ2-7; TRBD2 agrees at 7 bases. CDR3 length equals 14 residues. V lost 5 bases and J lost 7; bases outside the gene matches: 11. CDR1 is MNHEY, CDR2 SMNVEV, per germline (reference sequence). CDR3 amino acids: CASSLLVEGGEQYF. CDR3 in DNA: TGTGCCAGCAGTCTTCTCGTAGAGGGAGGGGAGCAGTACTTC.

V usage is TRBV25-1 and J usage is TRBJ2-1; 7 positions agree with TRBD2. V shed 5 bases, J shed 7 bases, and the junction held 14 bases outside the gene matches. Germline V gene data show CDR1 as MGHDK and CDR2 as SYGVNS. There are 16 residues in the CDR3. The CDR3 coding sequence is TGTGCCAGCAGTCCCCTTGGGGGAGGGCCAAATAATGAGCAGTTCTTC. Protein sequence: CASSPLGGGPNNEQFF.

This clone was seen once. The chain combines TRBV9 with TRBJ2-1; 9 bases are a match to TRBD2. The CDR3 runs to 20 residues. J was trimmed by 3 bases and V by 4 bases; bases with no gene match: 20. Germline V gives CDR1 SGDLS, CDR2 YYNGEE. The CDR3 coding sequence is TGTGCCAGCAGCCCTAGCGGGATAGGATCTACAATGAGTCTCTACAATGAGCAGTTCTTC. Translation gives CASSPSGIGSTMSLYNEQFF.

This clone was observed a few times. The CDR3 DNA is TGTGCCAGCAGGGAATTAGTGGGCACCGGGGAGCTGTTTTTT. It codes for CASRELVGTGELFF. The chain couples TRBV6-5 to TRBJ2-2; no clear D gene. There are 14 residues in the CDR3. V lost 6 bases and J 4 bases, leaving 12 bases between the germline ends. Germline values: CDR1 MNHEY, CDR2 SVGAGI.

This clone showed up just once. The CDR3 region is CASRSRDGITYEQYF. CDR3 DNA sequence: TGTGCCAGCCGTTCCCGGGACGGAATCACCTACGAGCAGTACTTC. The J gene is TRBJ2-7, the V gene TRBV6-1, with D perhaps assigned TRBD1 or TRBD2 (5 bases each). In germline, CDR1 is MNHNS, CDR2 SASEGT. The V end was cut by 8 bases, the J end by 2 bases, with 19 bases between. The CDR3 length is 15 residues.

The chain combines TRBV6-5 with TRBJ2-7, with D unresolved. This CDR3 has 15 amino acids. V lost 6 bases to trimming and J lost 3 bases, with 18 bases between them. The germline gives CDR1 MNHEY, CDR2 SVGAGI. The CDR3 DNA follows: TGTGCCAGCAGCCAGCTCCCCTACCCTCTCTACGAGCAGTACTTC. It specifies CASSQLPYPLYEQYF.

With regard to this clone: At one end the junction does not follow the germline gene, possibly because of a read error. V and J are TRBV7-7 and TRBJ2-1; 8 bases match TRBD2. The CDR3 is 13 residues long. CDR1 is SSHAT and CDR2 is FNYEAQ in the germline V gene (reference sequence). For the CDR3, the DNA is TGTGCTAGCAGTCCGGGAGGGGGCAATGAGCAGTTCTTC. Translating it yields CASSPGGGNEQFF.

This chain links TRBV18 with TRBJ2-5, with D perhaps TRBD1 or TRBD2 (5 bases each). Trimming left V 4 bases short and J 3 bases short, with 15 bases between. This CDR3 has 15 amino acids. CDR1 and CDR2 from the germline V gene are KGHSH and LQKENI. As DNA, the CDR3 is TGTGCCAGCTCACAAGGGACGGGAAAAGAAGAGACCCAGTACTTC. This codes for CASSQGTGKEETQYF.

V gene TRBV28 combines with J gene TRBJ2-1; perhaps TRBD1 as D (6 bases). Trimming removed 10 bases at V and 1 base at J, with 14 bases between. Germline CDR1 MDHEN, CDR2 SYDVKM. This CDR3 region has 14 residues. The DNA for the CDR3 is TGTGCCACAATCCAAGGGGGTTCCTACAATGAGCAGTTCTTC. It yields the protein CATIQGGSYNEQFF.

The V call is TRBV27, the J call TRBJ2-1, with 7 bases fitting TRBD2. There are 12 residues in the CDR3. Trimming removed 8 bases from V and 6 bases from J; junction bases left unmatched: 4. Looked up from germline, CDR1 is MNHEY and CDR2 is SMNVEV (reference sequence). CDR3: CASGRDRNEQFF. In nucleotides, the CDR3 is TGTGCCAGCGGGAGGGACCGCAATGAGCAGTTCTTC.